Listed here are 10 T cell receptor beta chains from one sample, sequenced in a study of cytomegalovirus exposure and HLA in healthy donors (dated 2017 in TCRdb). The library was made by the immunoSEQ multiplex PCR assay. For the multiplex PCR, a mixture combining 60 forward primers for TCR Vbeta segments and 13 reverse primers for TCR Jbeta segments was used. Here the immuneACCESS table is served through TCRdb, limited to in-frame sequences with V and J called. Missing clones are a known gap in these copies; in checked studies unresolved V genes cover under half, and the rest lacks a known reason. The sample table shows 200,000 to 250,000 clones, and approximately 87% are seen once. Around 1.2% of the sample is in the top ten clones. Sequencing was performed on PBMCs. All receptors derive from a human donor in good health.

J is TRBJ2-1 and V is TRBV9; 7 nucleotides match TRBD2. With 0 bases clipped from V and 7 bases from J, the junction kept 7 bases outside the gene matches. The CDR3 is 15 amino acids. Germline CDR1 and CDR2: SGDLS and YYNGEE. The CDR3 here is CASSVAAGIGNEQFF. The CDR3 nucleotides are TGTGCCAGCAGCGTAGCAGCGGGAATAGGGAATGAGCAGTTCTTC.

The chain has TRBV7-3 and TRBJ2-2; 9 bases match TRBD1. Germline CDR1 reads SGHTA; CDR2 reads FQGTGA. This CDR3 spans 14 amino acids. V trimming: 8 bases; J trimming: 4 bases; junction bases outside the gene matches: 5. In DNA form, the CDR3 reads TGTGCCAGCGGTCCGGGACAGGGCACCGGGGAGCTGTTTTTT. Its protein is CASGPGQGTGELFF.

CDR3 nucleotide sequence: TGCGCCAGCAGCCAGGGGACTAGCGGGCCCAATGAGCAGTTCTTC. It is translated as CASSQGTSGPNEQFF. The chain recombines TRBV4-1 with TRBJ2-1, with 12 bases that match TRBD2. Trimming at V came to 3 bases and at J to 6 bases, leaving 3 bases not matched to a gene. From germline, CDR1 is MGHRA and CDR2 YSYEKL. The CDR3 has 15 residues.

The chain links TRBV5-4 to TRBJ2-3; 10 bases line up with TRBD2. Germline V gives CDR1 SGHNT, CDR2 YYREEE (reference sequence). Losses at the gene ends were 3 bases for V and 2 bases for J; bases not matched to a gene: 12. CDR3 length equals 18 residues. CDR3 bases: TGTGCCAGCAGCTCCATACCTAGGACTAGCGGAAACACAGATACGCAGTATTTT. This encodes CASSSIPRTSGNTDTQYF.

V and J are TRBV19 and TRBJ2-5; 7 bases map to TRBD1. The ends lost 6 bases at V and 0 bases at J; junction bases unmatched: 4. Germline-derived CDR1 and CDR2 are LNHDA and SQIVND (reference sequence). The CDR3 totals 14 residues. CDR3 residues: CASRTQGNQETQYF. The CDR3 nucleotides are TGTGCCAGTAGGACACAGGGGAACCAAGAGACCCAGTACTTC.

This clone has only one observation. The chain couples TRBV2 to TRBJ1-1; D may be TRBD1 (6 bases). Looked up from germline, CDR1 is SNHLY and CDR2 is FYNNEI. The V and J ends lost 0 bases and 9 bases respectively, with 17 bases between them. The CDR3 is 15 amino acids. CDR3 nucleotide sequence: TGTGCCAGCAGTGAAGCAGGGGCGGCACAGGGCCAAGCTTTCTTT. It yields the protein CASSEAGAAQGQAFF. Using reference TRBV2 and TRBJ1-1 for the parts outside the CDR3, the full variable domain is EPEVTQTPSHQVTQMGQEVILRCVPISNHLYFYWYRQILGQKVEFLVSFYNNEISEKSEIFDDQFSVERPDGSNFTLKIRSTKLEDSAMYFCASSEAGAAQGQAFFGQGTRLTVV.

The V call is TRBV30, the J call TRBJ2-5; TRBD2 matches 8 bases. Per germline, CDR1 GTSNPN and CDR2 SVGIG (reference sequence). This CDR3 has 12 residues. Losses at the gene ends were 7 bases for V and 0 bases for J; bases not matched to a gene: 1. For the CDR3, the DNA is TGTGCCTCTAGCGGGTACCAAGAGACCCAGTACTTC. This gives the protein CASSGYQETQYF.

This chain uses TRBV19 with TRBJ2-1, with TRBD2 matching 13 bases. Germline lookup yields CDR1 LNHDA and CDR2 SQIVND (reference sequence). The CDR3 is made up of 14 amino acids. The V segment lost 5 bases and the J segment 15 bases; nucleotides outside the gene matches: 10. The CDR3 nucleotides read TGTGCCAGTAGTGTGGGACTAGCGGGACAGGGTACGTTCTTC. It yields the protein CASSVGLAGQGTFF.

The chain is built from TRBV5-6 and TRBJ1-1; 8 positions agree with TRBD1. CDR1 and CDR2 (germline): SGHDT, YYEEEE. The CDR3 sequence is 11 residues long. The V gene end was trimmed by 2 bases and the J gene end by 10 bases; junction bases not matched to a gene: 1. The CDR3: CASSLGQGAFF. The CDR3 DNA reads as TGTGCCAGCAGCTTAGGACAGGGAGCTTTCTTT.

The CDR3 is CASSPGGSGVNEKLFF. CDR3 bases: TGCGCCAGCAGCCCCGGAGGCTCGGGAGTTAATGAAAAACTGTTTTTT. The V gene is TRBV5-1, the J gene TRBJ1-4; D gene uncertain. Per the germline V gene, CDR1 is SGHRS and CDR2 is YFSETQ. The CDR3 length is 16 residues. V lost 4 bases and J lost 4, with 17 bases in between.